One and the same sample provided the 26 T cell receptor beta chains below, sequenced in a study of PD-1 blockade in classical Hodgkin lymphoma. Time point meaning: cycle 4 day 1 (C4D1), after more than five weeks of nivolumab. Following autologous stem cell transplantation, relapse occurred in every patient, and exposure to brentuximab vedotin varied. CD4+ T cells were purified from thawed PBMCs by magnetic negative selection. Libraries were prepared by immunoSEQ multiplex PCR; TCRdb keeps only in-frame clonotypes and omits some of them. The data show 25,000 to 30,000 clones, roughly 80% seen once. The sample was CD4+ T cells from blood, taken before the fourth cycle of nivolumab. These receptors came from a human donor with classical Hodgkin lymphoma.

This clone was seen once. The CDR3 reads CASSLRPGGSGVHGYTF. CDR3 nucleotides: TGCGCCAGCAGCTTACGACCTGGGGGCTCGGGGGTCCATGGCTACACCTTC. The chain couples TRBV5-1 to TRBJ1-2, with a weak D call TRBD1 (6 bases). V was shortened by 2 bases and J by 6 bases, with 23 bases between the two germline ends. The CDR3 contains 17 residues. The germline V gene has CDR1 SGHRS and CDR2 YFSETQ.

The chain links TRBV6-6 to TRBJ1-2; D is ambiguous. CDR3 length: 13 residues. V lost 7 bases to trimming and J lost 8 bases, with 17 bases between them. CDR1 MNHNY and CDR2 SVGAGI come from the germline V gene (reference sequence). For the CDR3, the DNA is TGTGCCAGCACCAACATCGGCTTTTTGGGCTACACCTTC. Its translation is CASTNIGFLGYTF.

The chain has TRBV6-5 and TRBJ2-1, with TRBD1 matching over 9 bases. The CDR3 consists of 15 residues. Germline V lookup: CDR1 MNHEY, CDR2 SVGAGI. Unmatched junction bases numbered 9, after V lost 5 bases and J lost 7 bases. The CDR3 here is CASSPTGTGTNEQFF. CDR3 DNA: TGTGCCAGCAGTCCAACCGGGACAGGGACGAATGAGCAGTTCTTC.

The gene calls are TRBV5-1 and TRBJ1-1, with D tentatively TRBD1 (5 bases). V lost 7 bases and J 2 bases, leaving 12 bases between the germline ends. Germline CDR1 and CDR2: SGHRS and YFSETQ. There are 13 residues in the CDR3. The CDR3 DNA sequence: TGCGCCAGCGGCGGGGGGGGAAACACTGAAGCTTTCTTT. Amino acid sequence: CASGGGGNTEAFF.

The chain couples TRBV2 to TRBJ1-1; D gene unclear. The V end was cut by 0 bases, the J end by 1 base, with 6 bases between. This CDR3 is built from 14 residues. Germline lookup yields CDR1 SNHLY and CDR2 FYNNEI. The CDR3 spells CASSEAGGNTEAFF. The CDR3 DNA reads as TGTGCCAGCAGTGAAGCGGGTGGGAACACTGAAGCTTTCTTT.

The table lists this clone with a few counts. V gene TRBV4-1 combines with J gene TRBJ1-5; the D gene is possibly TRBD1 (5 bases). The germline V gene has CDR1 MGHRA and CDR2 YSYEKL. Trimming removed 0 bases from V and 7 bases from J, with 16 bases in between. CDR3 length: 16 amino acids. CDR3 nucleotide sequence: TGCGCCAGCAGCCAAGATCCGGGGCAGGGTGGGCAGCCCCAGCATTTT. It encodes CASSQDPGQGGQPQHF.

Only one count was recorded for this clone. A junction boundary mismatches the germline segment, possibly from a read error. The CDR3 loop is CASSLASGQGSSEQYF. The CDR3 DNA is TGCGCCAGCAGCTTGGCATCGGGACAGGGATCCTCCGAGCAGTACTTC. This chain links TRBV5-1 with TRBJ2-7, with 9 bases lining up with TRBD1. Germline loops: CDR1 SGHRS, CDR2 YFSETQ. The CDR3 runs to 16 residues.

For the CDR3, the DNA is TGTGCCAGCATCTTCGGGGCCGCTGGAAACACCATATATTTT. Translating it yields CASIFGAAGNTIYF. V usage is TRBV6-1 and J usage is TRBJ1-3, with D perhaps matching TRBD1 (5 bases). The germline V gene has CDR1 MNHNS and CDR2 SASEGT. CDR3 length: 14 residues. Trimming took 7 bases from V and 2 from J, leaving 12 bases between them.

DNA for the CDR3: TGTGCCACCAGAAGGGACCCCCGGCAGGGGGAAAAACTGTTTTTT. This sequence encodes CATRRDPRQGEKLFF. The chain couples TRBV6-5 to TRBJ1-4, with a tentative D call TRBD1 (6 bases). V shed 10 bases and J shed 8 bases, with 23 bases lying between them. Germline V gene sequence: CDR1 MNHEY, CDR2 SVGAGI. The CDR3 is 15 amino acids.

The DNA for the CDR3 is TGTGCCATCAGTGAGTCGGGTGGGGGGCTCTCTGGAAACACCATATATTTT. Amino acids: CAISESGGGLSGNTIYF. V gene TRBV10-3 combines with J gene TRBJ1-3, with D perhaps matching TRBD1 (6 bases). Trimming removed 0 bases at V and 0 bases at J, with 12 bases between. Germline V gene data show CDR1 as ENHRY and CDR2 as SYGVKD. The CDR3 length is 17 residues.

The chain carries TRBV7-8 and TRBJ2-3; possibly TRBD1 for D (5 bases). CDR3 length: 16 residues. V shed 0 bases and J shed 2 bases, with 12 bases lying between them. Germline V gene data show CDR1 as SGHVS and CDR2 as FQNEAQ. The chain's CDR3 is CASSLALTGITDTQYF. The CDR3 DNA reads TGTGCCAGCAGCTTAGCGTTAACAGGTATCACAGATACGCAGTATTTT.

This chain uses TRBV30 with TRBJ1-6; 9 positions match TRBD1. CDR1 and CDR2 (germline): GTSNPN, SVGIG (reference sequence). The CDR3 covers 15 residues. V shed 0 bases and J 11 bases; nucleotides not matched to a gene: 8. CDR3 sequence: CAWSVTDRGNPPLHF. The CDR3 DNA is TGTGCCTGGAGTGTTACGGACAGGGGCAACCCACCCCTCCACTTT.

The gene calls are TRBV11-1 and TRBJ2-3, with D perhaps matching TRBD1 or TRBD2 (6 bases each). This CDR3 contains 15 residues. The germline CDR1 and CDR2 sequences are SGHAT and FQDESV (reference sequence). The germline V and J ends were trimmed by 1 base and 4 bases, with 12 bases remaining between them. This CDR3 reads CASSLGRGNADTQYF. CDR3 sequence (DNA): TGTGCCAGCAGCTTAGGGAGGGGGAATGCAGATACGCAGTATTTT.

The genes are TRBV7-9 and TRBJ1-5; 7 bases map to TRBD1. The CDR3 length is 13 residues. Germline trimming cut 8 bases from V and 2 bases from J; bases unmatched to any gene: 3. Germline CDR1 reads SEHNR; CDR2 reads FQNEAQ (reference sequence). The CDR3, as DNA: TGTGCCAGCGGGACAGAGGGCAATCAGCCCCAGCATTTT. The encoded protein is CASGTEGNQPQHF.

The rearrangement uses TRBV19 and TRBJ2-3, with 10 bases identical to TRBD2. The CDR3 is 13 residues long. Unmatched junction bases numbered 1, after V lost 6 bases and J lost 4 bases. Germline assignment: CDR1 LNHDA and CDR2 SQIVND (reference sequence). The CDR3, as DNA: TGTGCCAGTAGCGGACTAGCGGCAGATACGCAGTATTTT. This codes for CASSGLAADTQYF.

This rearrangement joins TRBV7-9 to TRBJ2-7; 10 bases line up with TRBD1. J was trimmed by 12 bases and V by 1 base; bases with no gene match: 15. Germline assignment: CDR1 SEHNR and CDR2 FQNEAQ (reference sequence). This CDR3 is 16 amino acids long. The CDR3 protein is CASSLDSGGQGIHRYF. In DNA, the CDR3 is TGTGCCAGCAGCTTAGACTCGGGGGGACAGGGGATTCATCGGTACTTC.

This clone was detected only once. This chain connects TRBV5-1 to TRBJ2-3, with D possibly matching TRBD1 (6 bases). The CDR3 runs 16 residues. The V gene lost 3 bases and the J gene lost 3 bases, with 17 bases spanning the gap. Germline CDR1 reads SGHRS; CDR2 reads YFSETQ. The DNA for the CDR3 is TGCGCCAGCAGCTCACAGGGACGGGGAAAAACAGATACGCAGTATTTT. This encodes CASSSQGRGKTDTQYF.

The table lists this clone with a count of one. This chain links TRBV30 with TRBJ2-3; weak D call: TRBD2 (6 bases). Between the trimmed V and J ends, which lost 1 base and 0 bases, there was a span of 11 bases. Germline assignment: CDR1 GTSNPN and CDR2 SVGIG (reference sequence). The CDR3 extends over 15 amino acids. This chain's CDR3 is CAWSGLRGSTDTQYF. CDR3 DNA sequence: TGTGCCTGGAGTGGCCTACGGGGGAGCACAGATACGCAGTATTTT.

The V call is TRBV2, the J call TRBJ2-1; 8 bases are shared with TRBD1. From germline, CDR1 is SNHLY and CDR2 FYNNEI. The V segment lost 6 bases and the J segment 8 bases; nucleotides outside the gene matches: 6. The CDR3 length is 13 residues. CDR3 loop: CASRQGVADEQFF. The CDR3, as DNA: TGTGCCAGCAGACAGGGGGTCGCAGATGAGCAGTTCTTC.

In its sample, this clone was seen a few times. For the CDR3, the DNA is TGCGCCAGCAGTACGACTACGGGGTTATATTCACCCCTCCACTTT. Translation: CASSTTTGLYSPLHF. The rearrangement links TRBV5-1 to TRBJ1-6; D is unclear. CDR1 is SGHRS and CDR2 is YFSETQ in the germline V gene. CDR3 length: 15 residues. The V and J ends lost 5 bases and 8 bases respectively, with 17 bases between them.

The chain employs TRBV29-1 and TRBJ2-3; 10 bases map to TRBD2. CDR1 and CDR2 from the germline V gene are SQVTM and ANQGSEA. There are 17 residues in the CDR3. The J segment lost 1 base and the V segment lost 7 bases, leaving 14 bases of the junction unmatched. The DNA of the CDR3 is TGCAGCGCCGTAGGGCTAGCGGGGGAGGGAGGCACAGATACGCAGTATTTT. This encodes CSAVGLAGEGGTDTQYF.

This rearrangement joins TRBV7-2 to TRBJ2-1; the D call may be TRBD1 or TRBD2 (5 bases each). V dropped 3 bases and J dropped 7 bases, with 16 bases sitting between them. CDR1 and CDR2 (germline): SGHTA, FQGNSA. This CDR3 has 15 amino acids. CDR3 residues: CASSLRGLGENEQFF. DNA for the CDR3: TGTGCCAGCAGCTTGAGGGGCTTGGGGGAAAATGAGCAGTTCTTC.

The gene calls are TRBV28 and TRBJ2-5; the match to TRBD2 covers 9 bases. Germline values: CDR1 MDHEN, CDR2 SYDVKM. There are 16 residues in the CDR3. Unmatched junction bases numbered 13, after V lost 7 bases and J lost 4 bases. DNA for the CDR3: TGTGCCAGCAAATCTGGCGGGGGGGGCCCCAGAGAGACCCAGTACTTC. It encodes CASKSGGGGPRETQYF.

J is TRBJ2-1 and V is TRBV5-1, with 12 bases fitting TRBD2. This CDR3 is built from 16 residues. V was clipped by 4 bases and J by 4 bases; unmatched bases: 6. Germline V gene data show CDR1 as SGHRS and CDR2 as YFSETQ. CDR3 coding DNA: TGCGCCAGCAGCCCTACTAGCGGGGGGCATTACAATGAGCAGTTCTTC. Its protein is CASSPTSGGHYNEQFF.

The genes are TRBV4-2 and TRBJ1-2, with D possibly being TRBD1 (6 bases). Looked up from germline, CDR1 is LGHNA and CDR2 is YNFKEQ. The CDR3 is 14 residues long. V was trimmed by 2 bases and J by 7 bases, leaving 14 bases between them. DNA of the CDR3: TGTGCCAGCAGCCAAAATACAGGGATCTCTGGCTACACCTTC. This encodes CASSQNTGISGYTF.

In this sample, this clone turned up a few times. The chain recombines TRBV5-1 with TRBJ2-7; the D gene is possibly TRBD2 (7 bases). Trimming took off 3 bases at V and 3 bases at J, with 19 bases between the two ends. The CDR3 extends over 16 amino acids. Germline-derived CDR1 and CDR2 are SGHRS and YFSETQ. In DNA form, the CDR3 reads TGCGCCAGCAGCTCACAGATTAGGGGAGGGGGCTACGAGCAGTACTTC. It is translated as CASSSQIRGGGYEQYF.